This TCR beta chain was recovered during a study of CD8 T cells in ankylosing spondylitis. Study-wide results and limits: Seven to nine highly homologous variants formed a TCR beta motif that appeared characteristic of ankylosing spondylitis blood. Past studies reported some motif variants in reactive arthritis synovial fluid and blood. In ankylosing spondylitis patients, matched synovial fluid reportedly showed significant enrichment of disease-linked clones.

Quantitative molecular-barcoded 5'-RACE generated the TCR beta libraries. TCRdb recomputed calls from the 5' RACE reads with MiXCR, one row per CDR3 protein. The sample holds tens of thousands of distinct CDR3 sequences, roughly 2.5% seen once. The germline V and J ends were trimmed by 0 bases and 3 bases, with 10 bases remaining between them. This CDR3 contains 15 residues. Germline loops: CDR1 SGDLS, CDR2 YYNGEE. This clonotype was observed at least ten times. Its antigen is unidentified. The sequencing sample was made of blood, either unsorted or a sorted T cell fraction (not recorded which). This receptor was obtained from a female donor with ankylosing spondylitis or in good health (not recorded which). The genes are TRBV9 and TRBJ1-5; the D gene is possibly TRBD1 (5 bases). The CDR3 bases are TGTGCCAGCAGCGTAGGTGGGACCGTCAATCAGCCCCAGCATTTT. Protein sequence: CASSVGGTVNQPQHF. The variable domain in full, completed from reference TRBV9 and TRBJ1-5, reads DSGVTQTPKHLITATGQRVTLRCSPRSGDLSVYWYQQSLDQGLQFLIQYYNGEERAKGNILERFSAQQFPDLHSELNLSSLELGDSALYFCASSVGGTVNQPQHFGDGTRLSIL.